These T cell receptor beta chains were read from a single sample in a study of blood T cell repertoires in COVID-19. Some clones are missing from TCRdb's copy, which holds only in-frame ones; the method was immunoSEQ multiplex PCR. This sample has under 250,000 clones; 92% occur once, and the top ten carry around 0.85%. The sequencing sample was made of peripheral blood. These receptors were obtained from a man between 60 and 75 years old with COVID-19, enrolled during active disease. CDR3s include the opening cysteine and the closing phenylalanine or tryptophan. The D gene is left open where the match is weak. Clone sizes are given selectively: once, few, many, or a class where the clone is expanded.

>TRBJ1-3|-|TRBD1|TRBV19
CASRRGQLGNTIYF
TGTGCCAGTAGAAGGGGGCAACTTGGAAACACCATATATTTT
>TRBJ2-7|-|-|TRBV9
CASSSGPGHHSYEQYF
TGTGCCAGCAGCTCCGGCCCGGGACACCATTCCTACGAGCAGTACTTC
>TRBJ2-2|-|TRBD1|TRBV19
CASSLGQGSYTGELFF
TGTGCCAGTAGTCTAGGACAGGGGAGTTACACCGGGGAGCTGTTTTTT
>TRBJ1-1|-|TRBD1|TRBV19
CASTPGTGNTEAFF
TGTGCCAGTACCCCCGGGACAGGGAACACTGAAGCTTTCTTT
>TRBJ2-7|-|-|TRBV6-6
CASSYSFGGRGYEQYF
TGTGCCAGCAGTTACTCATTCGGGGGGCGCGGTTACGAGCAGTACTTC
>TRBJ2-3|-|-|TRBV3-1/TRBV3-2
CASSSREQRADTQYF
TGTGCCAGCAGCTCTCGGGAGCAAAGGGCAGATACGCAGTATTTT
>TRBJ1-2|-|-|TRBV7-2
CASSLDGGYGYTF
TGTGCCAGCAGCTTAGATGGGGGCTACGGCTACACCTTC
>TRBJ1-3|-|-|TRBV6-2/TRBV6-3
CASSYPGSGNTIYF
TGTGCCAGCAGTTATCCCGGCTCTGGAAACACCATATATTTT
>TRBJ2-7|once|-|TRBV21-1
CASGGQGTPYEQYF
TGTGCCAGCGGAGGACAGGGGACCCCCTACGAGCAGTACTTC
>TRBJ2-2|-|-|TRBV10-3
CATRFRDTGELFF
TGTGCCACCCGGTTCCGGGACACCGGGGAGCTGTTTTTT
>TRBJ1-1|-|-|TRBV7-9
CASSHTGSLNTEAFF
TGTGCCAGCAGCCACACAGGGTCCCTGAACACTGAAGCTTTCTTT
>TRBJ2-1|-|TRBD1|TRBV5-1
CASSWTGGSYNEQFF
TGCGCCAGCAGCTGGACAGGGGGCTCCTACAATGAGCAGTTCTTC
>TRBJ1-2|-|TRBD1|TRBV7-8
CASSSRPGQLNYGYTF
TGTGCCAGCAGCTCGCGACCGGGACAGCTTAACTATGGCTACACCTTC
>TRBJ1-1|-|-|TRBV4-1
CASSQVTALNTEAFF
TGCGCCAGCAGCCAAGTCACAGCCCTGAACACTGAAGCTTTCTTT
>TRBJ2-7|-|-|TRBV12-3/TRBV12-4
CASSLGREYEQYF
TGTGCCAGCTCCCTTGGCCGGGAGTACGAGCAGTACTTC
>TRBJ2-1|-|-|TRBV21-1
CASSKATLEQFF
TGTGCCAGCAGCAAAGCGACTTTGGAGCAGTTCTTC
>TRBJ1-4|-|-|TRBV7-9
CASSKSTGQNEKLFF
TGTGCCAGCAGCAAATCGACAGGTCAAAATGAAAAACTGTTTTTT
>TRBJ2-3|-|-|TRBV6-2/TRBV6-3
CASSYSRRDGMDTQYF
TGTGCCAGCAGTTACTCCCGGCGGGATGGGATGGATACGCAGTATTTT
>TRBJ1-2|once|TRBD1|TRBV19
CASSIKTGRKYGYTF
TGTGCCAGTAGTATAAAGACAGGGAGGAAGTATGGCTACACCTTC
>TRBJ2-2|-|-|TRBV18
CASSPSVTNTGELFF
TGTGCCAGCTCACCCTCAGTTACGAACACCGGGGAGCTGTTTTTT
>TRBJ1-5|-|-|TRBV7-3
CASSSRDTKYQPQHF
TGTGCCAGCAGCTCCCGGGACACGAAATATCAGCCCCAGCATTTT
>TRBJ2-2|-|-|TRBV7-9
CASGTELNTGELFF
TGTGCCAGCGGAACAGAGTTGAACACCGGGGAGCTGTTTTTT
>TRBJ1-5|-|TRBD1|TRBV19
CASRTTGVNQPQHF
TGTGCCAGTAGAACGACAGGGGTCAATCAGCCCCAGCATTTT
>TRBJ2-2|few|TRBD2|TRBV27
CASSLLGPGLAGGLRGELFF
TGTGCCAGCAGTTTGCTAGGCCCGGGACTAGCGGGGGGCTTACGCGGGGAGCTGTTTTTT
>TRBJ1-2|-|-|TRBV5-1
CASSLDRADYGYTF
TGCGCCAGCAGCTTGGACAGGGCAGACTATGGCTACACCTTC
>TRBJ1-3|few|-|TRBV21-1
CASSKSGEGPGNTIYF
TGTGCCAGCAGCAAATCGGGGGAAGGGCCCGGAAACACCATATATTTT
>TRBJ1-1|-|TRBD1|TRBV9
CASRRTGGSNTEAFF
TGTGCCAGCAGGAGGACAGGGGGCTCGAACACTGAAGCTTTCTTT